This section outlines one T cell receptor (beta chain) sequence together with its context. The antigen is not known. TCRdb re-derived calls from the 5' RACE reads in MiXCR, one entry per CDR3 protein. The sample comprises about 890,000 distinct CDR3 sequences, roughly an eighth of which are singletons, and about 1.5% rests with the top ten. There are 14 residues in the CDR3. Germline CDR1 and CDR2: MNHEY and SVGAGI. The trim removed 2 bases at V and 4 bases at J, leaving 4 bases unmatched. This sample was taken from a study of identical twins. Findings of the study overall: Models underestimated TCR alpha sharing (out-of-frame) in monozygotic twins.

The same sample was also used in a study of yellow fever vaccine responses in identical twins. From that study: Twins showed a vaccine T cell response that reportedly seemed partly convergent, partly personalized.

The gene calls are TRBV6-5 and TRBJ2-5, with 7 bases identical to TRBD1. Sequencing input: PBMCs. The sequence was obtained from a woman between 18 and 29 years old in good health. CDR3 sequence reads: CASSYPGGRETQYF. CDR3 in DNA: TGTGCCAGCAGTTACCCAGGGGGTAGAGAGACCCAGTACTTC.